Below, one TCR beta chain is given with its context. What this receptor recognizes is not known. No base quality information exists; no much larger clone differs at one position. The data are from a study of blood T cell repertoires in COVID-19 (dated by TCRdb to about 2020). Regarding the complete study: ImmuneRACE Cohort 3 recovered participants were defined by two consecutive negative NP/OP PCR tests, healthcare professional clearance, or symptom resolution. Samples covering the acute and convalescent phases of COVID-19 were provided by collaborators in the United States, Italy and Spain. The prospective study material was composed of cDNA or gDNA derived from T cells, B-cell-depleted T cells, or PBMCs. Where HLA class I and class II types were available, the types were taken from metadata supplied by the sample provider, not from assay-based typing. Subjects who had been exposed to COVID-19, were actively infected with it, or had recovered from it provided the deeply sampled blood TCRbeta repertoires that made up the dataset. The repertoires were released in a freely available public database intended as a resource for research on the immune response to SARS-CoV-2. The sample metadata nearly always contained a de-identified subject ID, COVID-19 status, age in years and sex. Samples were obtained from the ongoing ImmuneRACE study (first 160 participants) and from some 1,200 subjects provided by 6 global collaborators.

TCRbeta CDR3 regions were amplified from genomic DNA using the immunoSEQ Assay, a bias-controlled multiplex PCR. In the paper's pipeline: The number of nucleated cells in each sample was estimated from the amplification of reference gene primers within the assay. To quantify the absolute abundance of each unique TCRbeta CDR3 rearrangement, sequence reads were collapsed and filtered. For each sample, productive Simpson clonality was calculated as the square root of Simpson's diversity index over productive rearrangements. TCRdb's version of the immuneACCESS table is confined to in-frame rearrangements and falls short of the full clone set. An unresolved V gene accounts for under half of the shortfall where checked; the remainder is of unknown origin. D and trimming come from the DNA, and the V and J calls and clone size come from that table. Here the sample has 200,000 to 250,000 clones; about nine tenths occur a single time. The top ten clonotypes cover approximately 7.3% of the sample.

Participants in the prospective study were aged about 18 to 95 years, lived in some 24 United States geographic areas, and enrolled through a virtual design. In the prospective study, participants were assigned to cohorts based on the clinical history participants reported in a screening survey and a study questionnaire. Mobile phlebotomists in the prospective study collected whole blood, serum and a nasopharyngeal or oropharyngeal swab from every participant. Additional blood draws and questionnaires over a roughly two-month period could optionally be provided by prospective study participants. Blood samples from the prospective study were shipped frozen or at room temperature prior to DNA extraction. The full study reports these points: How much clinical and demographic metadata was included differed by source and by participant, and the metadata was provided uncurated.

The CDR3 measures 15 amino acids from cysteine to phenylalanine. Only the CDR3 region is kept as DNA, spanning 45 bases read in frame from base 1. Trimming removed 5 bases from V and 1 base from J, leaving 13 bases between the germline ends. Looking up the germline V gene yields CDR1 SGHVS and CDR2 FQNEAQ. Sequencing was performed on PBMCs or T cells enriched from blood (not recorded which). The sequence came from a young man in a cohort exposed to, infected with or recovered from COVID-19 (not recorded which). Recombination joined TRBV7-8 with TRBJ2-3, with a tentative D gene TRBD1 over 5 matching bases. The DNA sequence is as follows: TGTGCCAGCAGCCTTAGGGGAAAAGGCACAGATACGCAGTATTTT. Its product reads: CASSLRGKGTDTQYF.